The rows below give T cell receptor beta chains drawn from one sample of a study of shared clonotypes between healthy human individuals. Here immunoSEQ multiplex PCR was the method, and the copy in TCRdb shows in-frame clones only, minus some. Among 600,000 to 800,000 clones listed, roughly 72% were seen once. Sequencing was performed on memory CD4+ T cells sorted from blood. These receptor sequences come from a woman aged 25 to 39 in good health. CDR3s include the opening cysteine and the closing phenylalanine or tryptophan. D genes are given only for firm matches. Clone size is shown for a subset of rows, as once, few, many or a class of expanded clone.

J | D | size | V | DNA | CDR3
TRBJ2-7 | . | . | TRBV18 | TGTGCCAGCTCACCACCGAGCAGGGAGTTCTACGAGCAGTACTTC | CASSPPSREFYEQYF
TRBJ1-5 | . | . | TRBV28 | TGTGCCAGCAGTTTCATCCCAGATCGGCCCCAGCATTTT | CASSFIPDRPQHF
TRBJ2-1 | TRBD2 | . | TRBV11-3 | TGTGCCAGCAGCTCCACGGGACTAGCGGGAAACTACAATGAGCAGTTCTTC | CASSSTGLAGNYNEQFF
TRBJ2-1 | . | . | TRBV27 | TGTGCCAGCAGGGGTGAGGGCCGGGGGTTCTTC | CASRGEGRGFF
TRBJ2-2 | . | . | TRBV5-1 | TGCGCCAGCAGCTTGTACGCCGCCGGGGAGCTGTTTTTT | CASSLYAAGELFF
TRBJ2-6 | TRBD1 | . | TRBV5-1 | TGCGCCAGCAGCCAGTCCCGGGACAGGGGATTCTCTGGGGCCAACGTCCTGACTTTC | CASSQSRDRGFSGANVLTF
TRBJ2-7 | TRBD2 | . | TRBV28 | TGTGCCAGCAGTTTGGGTAGCGGGAGACTCTGGGAGCAGTACTTC | CASSLGSGRLWEQYF
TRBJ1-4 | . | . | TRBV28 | TGTGCCAGCTCCTTCCCCGTCCTAAAATCGGAAAAACTGTTTTTT | CASSFPVLKSEKLFF
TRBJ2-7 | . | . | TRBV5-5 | TGTGCCAGCAGCTTTAGGGCTGATCACTACGAGCAGTACTTC | CASSFRADHYEQYF
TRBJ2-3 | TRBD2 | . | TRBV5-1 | TGCGCCAGCAGCTTGGCCGTGGGCGGGAGGGTTGGAGATACGCAGTATTTT | CASSLAVGGRVGDTQYF
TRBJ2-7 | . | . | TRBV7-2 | TGTGCCAGCGGGACTTCTAGTTACGAGCAGTACTTC | CASGTSSYEQYF
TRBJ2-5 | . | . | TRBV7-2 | TGTGCCAGCAGCCAACGGTACCAAGAGACCCAGTACTTC | CASSQRYQETQYF
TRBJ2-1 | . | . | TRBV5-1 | TGCGCCAGCAGCGGGCTAACGGGGGCCTTGGAGCAGTTCTTC | CASSGLTGALEQFF
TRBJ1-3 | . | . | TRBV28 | TGTGCCAGCAGTTTACTGCAGCCCTCTGGAAACACCATATATTTT | CASSLLQPSGNTIYF
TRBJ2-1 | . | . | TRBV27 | TGTGCCAGCAGTCGCGGGATAAACGAGGTAAATGAGCAGTTCTTC | CASSRGINEVNEQFF
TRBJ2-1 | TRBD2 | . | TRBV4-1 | TGCGCCAGCAGCCAAGTGTCTAGCGGGAGTACCTACAATGAGCAGTTCTTC | CASSQVSSGSTYNEQFF
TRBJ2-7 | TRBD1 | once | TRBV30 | TGTGCCTCGGGACAGCATGACCACGAGCAGTACTTC | CASGQHDHEQYF
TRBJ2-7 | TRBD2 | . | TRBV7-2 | TGTGCCAGCAGCTCCGGGACTAGCGGGGTGGAGCAGTACTTC | CASSSGTSGVEQYF
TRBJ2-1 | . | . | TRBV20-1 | TGCAGTGCCGGCAATGAGCAGTTCTTC | CSAGNEQFF
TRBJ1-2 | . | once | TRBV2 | TGTGCCAGCAGTGTTTCCGGACAGTTGGAAGGCTACACCTTC | CASSVSGQLEGYTF
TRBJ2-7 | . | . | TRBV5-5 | TGTGCCAGCAGCCAGGGCGGGGTACGATACGAGCAGTACTTC | CASSQGGVRYEQYF
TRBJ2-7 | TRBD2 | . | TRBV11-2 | TGTGCCAGCAGCCTTAGCGGGAGGACGACGTCCTACGAGCAGTACTTC | CASSLSGRTTSYEQYF
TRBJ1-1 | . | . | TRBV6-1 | TGTGCCAGCAGTACCGGACGTTCCAACACTGAAGCTTTCTTT | CASSTGRSNTEAFF
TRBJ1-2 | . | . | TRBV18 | TGTGCCAGCTCACCCTCCATTGGTCCGGAGGGCTACACCTTC | CASSPSIGPEGYTF
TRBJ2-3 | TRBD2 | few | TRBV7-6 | TGTGCCAGCAGCTTGAGCGGGATGAGCGATACGCAGTATTTT | CASSLSGMSDTQYF
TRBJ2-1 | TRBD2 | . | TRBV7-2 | TGTGCCAGCAGCTTATTGCAGGGGACTAGCGGGAGAGGCAATGAGCAGTTCTTC | CASSLLQGTSGRGNEQFF
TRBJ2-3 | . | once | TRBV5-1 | TGCGCCAGCAGCTCGACCTGGGGCACAGATACGCAGTATTTT | CASSSTWGTDTQYF
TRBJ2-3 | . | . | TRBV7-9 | TGTGCCAGCAGCTCCCTGGACAGAAAGGGAGATACGCAGTATTTT | CASSSLDRKGDTQYF
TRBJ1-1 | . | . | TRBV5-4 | TGTGCCAGCAGCTTGCCAGGGACAGAAGCTTTCTTT | CASSLPGTEAFF
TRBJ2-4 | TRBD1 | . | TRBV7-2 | TGTGCCAGCAGCCCAGGACAGGGGGCCACTAAAAACATTCAGTACTTC | CASSPGQGATKNIQYF
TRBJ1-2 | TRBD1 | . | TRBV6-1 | TGTGCCAGCAGTGAAATGACAGGGGGCGTTGGCTATGGCTACACCTTC | CASSEMTGGVGYGYTF
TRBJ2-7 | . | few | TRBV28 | TGTGCCAGCAAACTTCCGGGGGCGGGCTACGAGCAGTACTTC | CASKLPGAGYEQYF
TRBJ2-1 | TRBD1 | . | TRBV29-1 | TGCAGCGTTGAAGACACCGGGACAGGGGGAACATGGCGTGTCTTC | CSVEDTGTGGTWRVF
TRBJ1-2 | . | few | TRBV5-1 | TGCGCCAGCAGTCCGGACGGCTATGGCTACACCTTC | CASSPDGYGYTF
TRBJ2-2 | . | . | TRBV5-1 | TGCGCCAGCAGCCCCCAGGGGGGGGAAGACACCGGGGAGCTGTTTTTT | CASSPQGGEDTGELFF
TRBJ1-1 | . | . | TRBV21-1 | TGTGCCAGCAGCAACGATAGCAAGGGGGGGCCCTTGGGCACTGAAGCTTTCTTT | CASSNDSKGGPLGTEAFF
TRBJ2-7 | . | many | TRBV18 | TGTGCCAGCTCACCAGGGGCAGGGTACGAGCAGTACTTC | CASSPGAGYEQYF
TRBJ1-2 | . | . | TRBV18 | TGTGCCAGCTCACCCCAAGGGGAGGGACTGGACTATGGCTACACCTTC | CASSPQGEGLDYGYTF
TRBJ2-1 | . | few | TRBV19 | TGTGCCAGTAGTCCTCGCGCCGGGCCTACTAAGAATGAGCAGTTCTTC | CASSPRAGPTKNEQFF
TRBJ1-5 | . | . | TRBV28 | TGTGCCAGCAGTTCCGGCAGTTACCACCAGCCCCAGCATTTT | CASSSGSYHQPQHF
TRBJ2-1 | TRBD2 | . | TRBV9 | TGTGCCAGCAGCGGAGAAACTAGCGGGAGCGACGAGCAGTTCTTC | CASSGETSGSDEQFF
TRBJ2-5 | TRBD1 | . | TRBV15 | TGTGCCACGAGGGCTTGGGACAGGGGCCTTCAAGAGACCCAGTACTTC | CATRAWDRGLQETQYF
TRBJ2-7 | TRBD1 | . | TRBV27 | TGTGCCAGCAGACAGGGGGCGTCCGAGCAGTACTTC | CASRQGASEQYF
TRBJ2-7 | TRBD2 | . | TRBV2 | TGTGCCAGCAAACCGGGACTAGCGGGAGAGCAGCAGTACTTC | CASKPGLAGEQQYF
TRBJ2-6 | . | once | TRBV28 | TGTGCCAGCAGTTTGGGGGCGCGCTCTGGGGCCAACGTCCTGACTTTC | CASSLGARSGANVLTF
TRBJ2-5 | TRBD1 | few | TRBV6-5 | TGTGCCAGCAGACTACAGGGGAGAGAGACCCAGTACTTC | CASRLQGRETQYF
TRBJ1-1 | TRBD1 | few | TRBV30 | TGTGCCTGGACCTCAGGGGGAGGGACTGAAGCTTTCTTT | CAWTSGGGTEAFF
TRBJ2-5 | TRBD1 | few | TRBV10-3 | TGTGCCGTACAGGGGGCCGTAGGGGAGGAGACCCAGTACTTC | CAVQGAVGEETQYF
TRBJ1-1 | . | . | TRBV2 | TGTGCCAGCAGTGACGATGGGGCAGGGAACATGAACACTGAAGCTTTCTTT | CASSDDGAGNMNTEAFF